The 19 T cell receptor beta chains listed next were all sequenced from one sample in a study of blood T cell repertoires in COVID-19. Clones were sequenced by immunoSEQ multiplex PCR, and TCRdb holds only the in-frame ones, with some missing. The table has about 480,000 clones, 75% to 90% seen once. Sequenced material: peripheral blood. These receptors originate from a man aged 18 to 29 with COVID-19, enrolled during active disease.

This chain connects TRBV19 to TRBJ1-3; TRBD1 might be the D (5 bases). The germline V gene has CDR1 LNHDA and CDR2 SQIVND (reference sequence). The CDR3 has 16 residues. V was shortened by 2 bases and J by 0 bases, with 11 bases between the two germline ends. The CDR3 protein is CASSILTADSGNTIYF. The CDR3 DNA sequence: TGTGCCAGTAGTATATTGACAGCCGACTCTGGAAACACCATATATTTT.

The chain has TRBV3-1 (or the pseudogene TRBV3-2) and TRBJ2-1; the match to TRBD1 covers 11 bases. The germline gives CDR1 LGHDT, CDR2 YNNKEL (reference sequence). The J segment lost 0 bases and the V segment lost 1 base, leaving 14 bases of the junction unmatched. The CDR3 length is 21 residues. CDR3 nucleotide sequence: TGTGCCAGCAGCCAAGGACTTCCGGGACAGGGGGTCCCGAGCTCCTACAATGAGCAGTTCTTC. It translates to CASSQGLPGQGVPSSYNEQFF.

This clone has just one count. This sequence joins TRBV2 and TRBJ1-2; perhaps TRBD1 as D (5 bases). From germline, CDR1 is SNHLY and CDR2 FYNNEI. Trimming shortened V by 8 bases and J by 6 bases, and 19 bases separated the two germline ends. The CDR3 totals 14 residues. The CDR3 here is CASGVTAKSDGYTF. The CDR3 coding sequence is TGTGCCAGCGGGGTGACAGCAAAATCGGATGGCTACACCTTC.

The V and J genes are TRBV27 and TRBJ2-1; TRBD2 matches at 9 bases. Germline CDR1 reads MNHEY; CDR2 reads SMNVEV (reference sequence). The CDR3 covers 15 residues. The V and J ends lost 5 bases and 4 bases, in that order; junction bases with no gene match: 6. CDR3 loop: CASSTGTSRYNEQFF. CDR3 DNA sequence: TGTGCCAGCAGTACCGGGACTAGCAGGTACAATGAGCAGTTCTTC.

The rearrangement joins TRBV14 to TRBJ2-7, with unresolved D. V gave up 0 bases and J gave up 6 bases, with 9 bases separating them. Germline V gene sequence: CDR1 SGHDN, CDR2 FVKESK. CDR3 size: 13 residues. The chain's CDR3 is CASSQDLRSEQYF. The CDR3 DNA sequence: TGTGCCAGCAGCCAAGATCTCCGGTCCGAGCAGTACTTC.

This clone has at least ten counts. The chain joins TRBV25-1 to TRBJ1-6; 10 nucleotides align to TRBD1. V lost 5 bases and J lost 10; bases outside the gene matches: 5. This CDR3 has 14 residues. Germline CDR1 is MGHDK and CDR2 is SYGVNS. CDR3 region: CASSPTGGGSPLHF. The DNA for the CDR3 is TGTGCCAGCAGTCCGACAGGGGGCGGATCACCCCTCCACTTT. Variable domain in full (rest from reference TRBV25-1 and TRBJ1-6): EADIYQTPRYLVIGTGKKITLECSQTMGHDKMYWYQQDPGMELHLIHYSYGVNSTEKGDLSSESTVSRIRTEHFPLTLESARPSHTSQYLCASSPTGGGSPLHFGNGTRLTVT.

The chain couples TRBV5-6 to TRBJ1-6; a possible D gene is TRBD1 (6 bases). Trimming took 4 bases from V and 2 from J, leaving 13 bases between them. Germline-derived CDR1 and CDR2 are SGHDT and YYEEEE. The CDR3 is 16 amino acids. The CDR3 here is CASSLGGGTYNSPLHF. In DNA form, the CDR3 reads TGTGCCAGCAGCCTGGGGGGGGGCACCTATAATTCACCCCTCCACTTT.

The chain uses TRBV5-1 and TRBJ2-3, with TRBD2 identical over 8 bases. Germline trimming cut 9 bases from V and 1 base from J; bases unmatched to any gene: 7. CDR1 is SGHRS and CDR2 is YFSETQ in the germline V gene. This CDR3 has 14 amino acids. CDR3 amino acids: CATQSGGRTDTQYF. The CDR3 region has the DNA TGCGCCACCCAAAGCGGGGGCCGCACAGATACGCAGTATTTT.

The chain links TRBV11-3 to TRBJ2-2; 9 nucleotides line up with TRBD2. The CDR3 covers 16 residues. V shed 5 bases and J 5 bases; nucleotides not matched to a gene: 9. Germline V CDR1 and CDR2: SGHNT, YENEEA. CDR3 sequence (DNA): TGTGCCAGCAGCGACGCTGGACTAGCGCGGACCGGGGAGCTGTTTTTT. This encodes CASSDAGLARTGELFF.

The chain combines TRBV29-1 with TRBJ2-1; 7 bases line up with TRBD2. Germline V gene data show CDR1 as SQVTM and CDR2 as ANQGSEA. J was trimmed by 9 bases and V by 4 bases; bases with no gene match: 12. There are 14 residues in the CDR3. The CDR3 bases are TGCAGCGTTGTGGTGGGAGGGAAACGGATTGAGCAGTTCTTC. It yields the protein CSVVVGGKRIEQFF.

The table lists this clone with a count of one. J is TRBJ2-3 and V is TRBV14; weak D call: TRBD1 (5 bases). Germline V gives CDR1 SGHDN, CDR2 FVKESK. The ends were cut back, 1 base at V and 1 base at J, with 9 bases in the middle. The CDR3 loop spans 15 amino acids. The CDR3 nucleotides are TGTGCCAGCAGCCAAGGGGGCCCAGGCACAGATACGCAGTATTTT. Encoded protein: CASSQGGPGTDTQYF.

The chain recombines TRBV10-2 with TRBJ2-5; maybe TRBD1 (6 bases). The V end was cut by 6 bases, the J end by 5 bases, with 13 bases between. The length of the CDR3 is 13 residues. Per germline, CDR1 WSHSY and CDR2 SAAADI. CDR3 region: CASRSNREETQYF. DNA of the CDR3: TGCGCCAGCAGGAGCAACAGGGAGGAGACCCAGTACTTC.

Notes on this clone: A junction end diverges from the germline sequence, so it may reflect a read error. The J gene is TRBJ2-7, the V gene TRBV2; 8 bases match TRBD2. This CDR3 has 13 residues. The germline V gene has CDR1 SNHLY and CDR2 FYNNEI. CDR3 coding DNA: TGTGCCAGCACAATTTCCGGGCGGGAGGCCGTGCACTTC. Translated: CASTISGREAVHF.

The chain uses TRBV4-1 and TRBJ1-6; D unclear. Germline values: CDR1 MGHRA, CDR2 YSYEKL. The CDR3 consists of 14 residues. V lost 5 bases and J lost 11, with 16 bases in between. CDR3 amino acids: CASSSQVGSAPLHF. The DNA for the CDR3 is TGCGCCAGCAGCTCTCAGGTGGGCTCTGCACCCCTCCACTTT.

The rearrangement joins TRBV6-4 to TRBJ2-3; 7 nucleotides agree with TRBD2. The CDR3 is made up of 13 amino acids. Germline V gene lookup returns CDR1 MRHNA and CDR2 SNTAGT. V was pared by 6 bases and J by 8 bases, with 8 bases of the junction left unmatched. The CDR3 reads CASRSREGLTQYF. CDR3 nucleotide sequence: TGTGCCAGCAGGTCGAGGGAGGGCCTTACGCAGTATTTT.

This chain links TRBV4-2 with TRBJ2-2, with 8 bases aligning to TRBD2. From germline, CDR1 is LGHNA and CDR2 YNFKEQ. With 5 bases clipped from V and 10 bases from J, the junction kept 15 bases outside the gene matches. This CDR3 is 16 amino acids long. The CDR3 is CASSSSESGGYEELFF. The CDR3 DNA is TGTGCCAGCAGCTCCTCGGAGAGCGGGGGTTATGAGGAGCTGTTTTTT.

CDR3 protein: CASSSQVSSGANVLTF. The CDR3 DNA sequence: TGTGCCAGTAGTTCCCAGGTCTCTTCTGGGGCCAACGTCCTGACTTTC. The V call is TRBV19, the J call TRBJ2-6; D gene ambiguous. This CDR3 has 16 amino acids. Trimming took 5 bases from V and 1 from J, leaving 12 bases between them. Germline CDR1 is LNHDA and CDR2 is SQIVND (reference sequence).

A few counts support this clone. The rearrangement uses TRBV5-4 and TRBJ2-1, with 11 bases lining up with TRBD2. Germline V gene lookup returns CDR1 SGHNT and CDR2 YYREEE (reference sequence). The CDR3 extends over 16 amino acids. The V gene end was trimmed by 3 bases and the J gene end by 3 bases; junction bases not matched to a gene: 5. The CDR3 bases are TGTGCCAGCAGCTCGCCCGGGACTAGCGGCTACAATGAGCAGTTCTTC. Residues: CASSSPGTSGYNEQFF. The full variable domain, with the rest looked up from reference TRBV5-4 and TRBJ2-1, is ETGVTQSPTHLIKTRGQQVTLRCSSQSGHNTVSWYQQALGQGPQFIFQYYREEENGRGNFPPRFSGLQFPNYSSELNVNALELDDSALYLCASSSPGTSGYNEQFFGPGTRLTVL.

This chain uses TRBV11-2 with TRBJ2-2, with 9 bases fitting TRBD1. V dropped 3 bases and J dropped 3; count of bases not matched to a gene: 2. The germline gives CDR1 SGHAT, CDR2 FQNNGV. This CDR3 has 15 amino acids. DNA for the CDR3: TGTGCCAGCAGCTTGGACAGGGGATACACCGGGGAGCTGTTTTTT. This translates into CASSLDRGYTGELFF. Looking up the rest from reference TRBV11-2 and TRBJ2-2 gives the full variable domain: EAGVAQSPRYKIIEKRQSVAFWCNPISGHATLYWYQQILGQGPKLLIQFQNNGVVDDSQLPKDRFSAERLKGVDSTLKIQPAKLEDSAVYLCASSLDRGYTGELFFGEGSRLTVL.